This TCR beta chain was captured in a study of T cell responses to AZD1222 COVID-19 vaccine. Overall study findings and caveats: Regions 160-218 and 743-854 dominated among vaccine-associated CD4 TCRs spanning spike.

The data were produced by immunoSEQ multiplex PCR, yet TCRdb's version contains in-frame clones alone and is incomplete. The data hold about 110,000 clones, with just under 95% observed a single time. As to this clone: The antigen is not known.

The TCR was taken from an adult in good health. The sample here was peripheral blood, taken on day 0 of AZD1222 vaccination.

The CDR3 spells CASSLRQFSREQYF. Here the CDR3 DNA reads TGTGCCAGCAGCTTAAGGCAGTTCTCGAGGGAGCAGTACTTC. The rearrangement links TRBV13 to TRBJ2-7, with D uncertain. Germline V gene sequence: CDR1 PRHDT, CDR2 FYEKMQ (reference sequence). V dropped 2 bases and J dropped 7 bases, with 15 bases sitting between them. The CDR3 runs to 14 residues.